This section outlines one T cell receptor beta chain sequence together with its context. Its specificity is unknown. The record originates from a study of blood T cells in healthy people across ages. The use of a sample-barcoded 5' primer and a J-beta primer mix characterized a second PCR of roughly 6 to 11 cycles. TCRdb reprocessed the 5' RACE reads with MiXCR, giving one entry per CDR3 protein. Here the sample spans some 850,000 distinct CDR3 sequences, more than 25% being singletons. Study results and limitations: As age increased, TCR beta diversity per million T cells fell in a roughly linear fashion. Donors of long life had a larger count of naive CD4+ cells and greater diversity than aged donors.

This CDR3 has 15 residues. Between the trimmed V and J ends, which lost 3 bases and 0 bases, there was a span of 11 bases. CDR1 and CDR2 (germline): SGHDN, FVKESK. A further study also used this sample, focusing on T cells of mothers and their children.

The chain is built from TRBV14 and TRBJ1-2; maybe TRBD1 (5 bases). The origin of this receptor is a boy between 5 and 17 years old in good health. Material for sequencing was blood. For the CDR3, the DNA is TGTGCCAGCAGCCAGCAGCAGGGATCTAACTATGGCTACACCTTC. Translation gives CASSQQQGSNYGYTF.